Shown below are 27 T cell receptor beta chains from a single sample sequenced in a study of tumor-infiltrating lymphocytes in primary liver carcinoma. The authors made TCR beta cDNA from roughly 480 ng total RNA with a constant-region primer. Employing slightly modified ARM-PCR, three nested multiplex PCR rounds were run, and these gave rise to the TCR beta libraries. TRBV1-TRBV30 forward primers paired with a C-beta reverse primer were used in the first two PCR rounds, which ran roughly 11 cycles each. In TCRdb, the multiplex PCR reads were re-called with MiXCR into one record per CDR3 protein. The data show some 190,000 distinct CDR3 sequences, over 45% seen once. The researchers obtained blood RNA from unsorted whole blood and also extracted germline DNA. The sequenced sample was peripheral blood. The receptors here all came from a man aged 40-49 years with primary liver carcinoma and hepatitis B virus infection.

A remark on this clonotype: Germline is not matched at one junction end, which may reflect a read error. This chain joins TRBV6-6 and TRBJ2-1, with TRBD2 matching 7 bases. CDR1 is MNHNY and CDR2 is SVGAGI in the germline V gene (reference sequence). CDR3 size: 16 residues. CDR3 sequence (DNA): TGTGCCAGCAGTACCTATCAGCGGGGAGGATTGAATGGGCAGTTCTTC. Translation: CASSTYQRGGLNGQFF.

This clonotype appeared a few times. A read error may be the cause here, since a much bigger clone is one base away. The V call is TRBV29-1, the J call TRBJ1-2; D remains unclear. This CDR3 is 10 amino acids long. Germline CDR1 and CDR2: SQVTM and ANQGSEA. The CDR3 region is CIVEYHGYTF. The CDR3 DNA is TGCATCGTTGAATACCATGGCTACACCTTC.

This clonotype was observed a handful of times. This chain uses TRBV10-3 with TRBJ1-1, with 7 bases matching TRBD1. CDR3 size: 15 residues. Germline V gene data show CDR1 as ENHRY and CDR2 as SYGVKD. J gave up 0 bases and V 5 bases, and 6 bases lay outside the gene matches. CDR3 DNA sequence: TGTGCCATCAGTTCCCGGACAGGACTGAACACTGAAGCTTTCTTT. This codes for CAISSRTGLNTEAFF.

The chain has TRBV5-4 and TRBJ2-3, with D maybe TRBD1 (6 bases). The germline V gene has CDR1 SGHNT and CDR2 YYREEE (reference sequence). V lost 4 bases and J lost 6, with 18 bases in between. This CDR3 is 15 amino acids long. In nucleotides, the CDR3 is TGTGCCAGCAGCCCAGACTCCCGTAGGGGGGATACGCAGTATTTT. Encoded protein: CASSPDSRRGDTQYF.

CDR3 residues: CASSLRSGGLVNTEAFF. The CDR3 bases are TGTGCCAGCAGTTTGCGTTCGGGGGGGCTGGTAAACACTGAAGCTTTCTTT. The rearrangement uses TRBV12-3 or TRBV12-4 and TRBJ1-1, with a weak D call TRBD1 (6 bases). The CDR3 length is 17 residues. V dropped 3 bases and J dropped 2 bases, with 19 bases sitting between them.

Notes on this clonotype: A much larger clonotype is one base distant, so this may be a read error. The J gene is TRBJ2-1, the V gene TRBV29-1; D is perhaps TRBD1 or TRBD2 (6 bases each). V was cut by 5 bases and J by 2 bases, with 13 bases left in between. The CDR3 is made up of 14 amino acids. Germline values: CDR1 SQVTM, CDR2 ANQGSEA. This chain's CDR3 is CSVFWGATYNEQFF. The DNA for the CDR3 is TGCAGCGTTTTTTGGGGGGCCACCTACAATGAGCAGTTCTTC.

Comments on this clonotype: Because it lacks the conserved phenylalanine or tryptophan at the end, this CDR3 is likely a read error. Written as DNA, the CDR3 is TGTGCCAGAAGGTCCCAAGGGCCCGGAGGGGAAGCTTTCTTA. The encoded protein is CARRSQGPGGEAFL. The V gene is TRBV11-2, the J gene TRBJ1-1; D unclear. The CDR3 loop spans 14 amino acids. The V gene's germline CDR1 is SGHAT and CDR2 FQNNGV. V was trimmed by 9 bases and J by 8 bases, leaving 22 bases between them.

The chain is built from TRBV7-8 and TRBJ2-1; D unresolved. The germline gives CDR1 SGHVS, CDR2 FQNEAQ. The CDR3 spans 15 residues. The V end was cut by 10 bases, the J end by 6 bases, with 22 bases between. The CDR3, as DNA: TGTGCCATCCGCCACCCGGGTAACCCCAGCAATGAGCAGTTCTTC. It specifies CAIRHPGNPSNEQFF.

This clonotype was seen at least ten times. The rearrangement uses TRBV29-1 and TRBJ2-4; D not resolved. This CDR3 comprises 13 residues. V lost 7 bases, J lost 0 bases, and 10 bases lay in between. Looked up from germline, CDR1 is SQVTM and CDR2 is ANQGSEA. CDR3 sequence (DNA): TGCAGCGGCCTGCAAGTAGCCAAAAACATTCAGTACTTC. Its protein product is CSGLQVAKNIQYF. The variable domain in full, completed from reference TRBV29-1 and TRBJ2-4, reads SAVISQKPSRDICQRGTSLTIQCQVDSQVTMMFWYRQQPGQSLTLIATANQGSEATYESGFVIDKFPISRPNLTFSTLTVSNMSPEDSSIYLCSGLQVAKNIQYFGAGTRLSVL.

This clonotype was recorded at least ten times. The V gene is TRBV11-3, the J gene TRBJ2-2; the match to TRBD2 covers 7 bases. V lost 6 bases and J lost 3; bases outside the gene matches: 10. The CDR3 is made up of 16 amino acids. Germline V lookup: CDR1 SGHNT, CDR2 YENEEA. CDR3 amino acids: CASRSGAGVDTGELFF. CDR3 in DNA: TGTGCCAGCAGGTCCGGGGCGGGAGTAGACACCGGGGAGCTGTTTTTT.

Ten or more counts support this clonotype. The chain uses TRBV11-1 and TRBJ2-1; D is unresolved. Per germline, CDR1 SGHAT and CDR2 FQDESV (reference sequence). V gave up 5 bases and J gave up 0 bases, with 14 bases separating them. The length of the CDR3 is 16 residues. The CDR3 DNA reads TGTGCCAGCAGCCCCCCCCCATCGAGCTCCTACAATGAGCAGTTCTTC. Its protein product is CASSPPPSSSYNEQFF.

The rearrangement joins TRBV4-1 to TRBJ1-4; D remains unclear. CDR3 size: 15 residues. Germline CDR1 and CDR2: MGHRA and YSYEKL. With 2 bases removed from V and 2 bases from J, the gap between germline ends came to 9 bases. The CDR3 is CASSQRAHTNEKLFF. Here the CDR3 DNA reads TGCGCCAGCAGCCAAAGGGCCCACACTAATGAAAAACTGTTTTTT.

The chain is built from TRBV6-1 and TRBJ1-6; TRBD1 agrees at 9 bases. J gave up 7 bases and V 10 bases, and 5 bases lay outside the gene matches. The germline CDR1 and CDR2 sequences are MNHNS and SASEGT. This CDR3 has 13 amino acids. The CDR3 nucleotides read TGTGCCACCCGACAGGGGGTAAATTCACCCCTCCACTTT. Translation: CATRQGVNSPLHF.

Points on this clonotype: This CDR3 fails to terminate in the conserved phenylalanine or tryptophan, so it likely reflects a read error. The CDR3 DNA follows: TGTGCCTGGTCACCCAGGGATTACGAGCAGTACCTC. It translates to CAWSPRDYEQYL. This rearrangement joins TRBV30 to TRBJ2-7; possibly TRBD1 for D (5 bases). The germline V gene has CDR1 GTSNPN and CDR2 SVGIG (reference sequence). The V and J ends lost 5 bases and 4 bases respectively, with 12 bases between them. The CDR3 is 12 amino acids.

The V and J genes are TRBV7-9 and TRBJ1-2; a possible D gene is TRBD1 (6 bases). This CDR3 spans 12 amino acids. Between the trimmed V and J ends, which lost 3 bases and 8 bases, there was a span of 10 bases. The germline gives CDR1 SEHNR, CDR2 FQNEAQ (reference sequence). The CDR3 nucleotides read TGTGCCAGCAGCTTTTCGGGGGGCGGCTACACCTTC. This translates into CASSFSGGGYTF. Looking up the rest from reference TRBV7-9 and TRBJ1-2 gives the full variable domain: DTGVSQNPRHKITKRGQNVTFRCDPISEHNRLYWYRQTLGQGPEFLTYFQNEAQLEKSRLLSDRFSAERPKGSFSTLEIQRTEQGDSAMYLCASSFSGGGYTFGSGTRLTVV.

This clonotype has a count of ten or more. The chain has TRBV6-6 and TRBJ2-7; TRBD2 might be the D (6 bases). CDR3 length equals 13 residues. CDR1 MNHNY and CDR2 SVGAGI come from the germline V gene (reference sequence). V was shortened by 6 bases and J by 8 bases, with 17 bases between the two germline ends. DNA for the CDR3: TGTGCCAGCAGATCCGGGACTCTATATAAGCAGTACTTC. Amino acids: CASRSGTLYKQYF.

Note on this clonotype: In this CDR3 the conserved last residue, phenylalanine or tryptophan, is missing, so a read error is likely. The chain employs TRBV11-2 and TRBJ2-1, with TRBD2 as a possible D gene (5 bases). Germline V gene lookup returns CDR1 SGHAT and CDR2 FQNNGV. This CDR3 spans 15 amino acids. CDR3 residues: CVGSLERESYNEQFY. CDR3 in DNA: TGTGTCGGCAGCTTAGAGAGGGAGTCCTACAATGAGCAGTTCTAC.

To note about this clonotype: This may arise from a read error, as a much more abundant clone is one base away. The genes are TRBV11-2 and TRBJ1-1; possibly TRBD1 for D (6 bases). Germline CDR1 SGHAT, CDR2 FQNNGV. This CDR3 comprises 13 residues. CDR3 loop: CVSRQELDAEAFF. CDR3 DNA: TGTGTCAGCAGACAGGAGTTGGACGCCGAAGCTTTCTTT.

About this clonotype: A read error may explain this, as a much larger clone is one base away. The genes are TRBV29-1 and TRBJ2-3; D is possibly TRBD2 (5 bases). Germline V gene data show CDR1 as SQVTM and CDR2 as ANQGSEA. The CDR3 is 11 amino acids. Trimming took 5 bases from V and 13 from J, leaving 16 bases between them. The CDR3: CSVRGDIPKYF. Written as DNA, the CDR3 is TGCAGCGTTCGGGGTGACATTCCAAAGTATTTT.

V and J are TRBV30 and TRBJ2-2; 8 bases align to TRBD1. With 5 bases clipped from V and 1 base from J, the junction kept 6 bases outside the gene matches. CDR3 length: 15 residues. Per germline, CDR1 GTSNPN and CDR2 SVGIG (reference sequence). CDR3 in DNA: TGTGCCTGGTGTACAGGGGGGTTGAACACCGGGGAGCTGTTTTTT. Residues: CAWCTGGLNTGELFF.

This chain links TRBV29-1 with TRBJ2-1; D may correspond to TRBD1 or TRBD2 (5 bases each). Trimming took 1 base from V and 0 from J, leaving 13 bases between them. From germline, CDR1 is SQVTM and CDR2 ANQGSEA. The length of the CDR3 is 16 residues. CDR3 DNA: TGCAGCGTTGAAGTCAGCCGGGGCCGCTCCTACAATGAGCAGTTCTTC. Translation: CSVEVSRGRSYNEQFF.

The rearrangement uses TRBV19 and TRBJ1-1, with TRBD1 matching over 10 bases. Trimming took 3 bases from V and 0 from J; bases not matched to a gene: 4. CDR1 is LNHDA and CDR2 is SQIVND in the germline V gene (reference sequence). This CDR3 spans 16 amino acids. CDR3 residues: CASSMIGTGVNTEAFF. The CDR3 nucleotides read TGTGCCAGTAGTATGATAGGGACAGGGGTGAACACTGAAGCTTTCTTT.

Details on this clonotype: Given a much more abundant clone one base away, this may be a read error. The genes are TRBV11-2 and TRBJ2-3; D not certain. From germline, CDR1 is SGHAT and CDR2 FQNNGV. V gave up 5 bases and J gave up 1 base, with 13 bases separating them. The CDR3 extends over 15 amino acids. CDR3 region: CASSPTAVGTDTQYF. CDR3 in DNA: TGTGCCAGCAGCCCGACGGCAGTGGGCACAGATACGCAGTATTTT.

V usage is TRBV4-2 and J usage is TRBJ2-5, with D possibly matching TRBD2 (6 bases). In germline, CDR1 is LGHNA, CDR2 YNFKEQ. Trimming removed 0 bases at V and 3 bases at J, with 17 bases between. The CDR3 consists of 17 residues. The DNA for the CDR3 is TGTGCCAGCAGCCAAGAATCTGGAGGGCCGTATGAAGAGACCCAGTACTTC. Its protein is CASSQESGGPYEETQYF.

The V and J genes are TRBV6-5 and TRBJ2-7; D remains ambiguous. This CDR3 comprises 13 residues. Per the germline V gene, CDR1 is MNHEY and CDR2 is SVGAGI. Trimming shortened V by 0 bases and J by 4 bases, and 7 bases separated the two germline ends. The CDR3 coding sequence is TGTGCCAGCAGTTACTCGGTGAGGTACGAGCAGTACTTC. Encoded protein: CASSYSVRYEQYF.

The chain carries TRBV29-1 and TRBJ2-1; 10 bases fit TRBD2. Unmatched junction bases numbered 13, after V lost 7 bases and J lost 7 bases. The CDR3 consists of 15 residues. Germline assignment: CDR1 SQVTM and CDR2 ANQGSEA. This CDR3 is CSGRLAGGVGNEQFF. The CDR3 nucleotides are TGCAGCGGACGACTAGCGGGTGGGGTGGGGAATGAGCAGTTCTTC.

The chain is built from TRBV29-1 and TRBJ2-1; 7 bases agree with TRBD2. The V gene's germline CDR1 is SQVTM and CDR2 ANQGSEA. This CDR3 has 14 residues. J was trimmed by 5 bases and V by 7 bases; bases with no gene match: 11. CDR3 amino acids: CSGSPLAIDNEQFF. Here the CDR3 DNA reads TGCAGCGGTTCACCACTAGCGATCGACAATGAGCAGTTCTTC.